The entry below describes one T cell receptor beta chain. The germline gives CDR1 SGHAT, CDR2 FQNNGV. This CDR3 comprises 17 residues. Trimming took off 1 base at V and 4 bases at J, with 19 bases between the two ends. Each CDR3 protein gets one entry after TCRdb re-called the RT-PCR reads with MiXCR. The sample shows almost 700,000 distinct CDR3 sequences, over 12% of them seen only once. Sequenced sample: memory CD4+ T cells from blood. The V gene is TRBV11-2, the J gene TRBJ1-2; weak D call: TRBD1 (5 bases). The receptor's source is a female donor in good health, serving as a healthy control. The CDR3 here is CASSLVGMSGIAYGYTF. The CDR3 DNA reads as TGTGCCAGCAGCTTAGTGGGGATGTCAGGGATTGCCTATGGCTACACCTTC.